Listed here are 31 T cell receptor beta chains from one sample, sequenced in a study of vaccination and CD4 T cells after COVID-19. For these receptors, no antigen is known. Treatment of the sample: roughly 10-day PBMC culture with coronavirus spike peptide pools or control peptides (ViraFEST assay). Cultured CD4+ T-cell DNA underwent Oncomine TCR Beta short-read sequencing. TCRdb processed the PCR reads anew with MiXCR; each CDR3 protein has one entry. Among about 19,000 distinct CDR3 sequences, about half were seen once, and the ten largest hold just under 2.5%. Specimen: CD4+ T cells from blood, cultured in vitro, collected after SARS-CoV-2 vaccination. Receptor source: a human donor who had recovered from COVID-19.

This chain joins TRBV27 and TRBJ2-5, with D possibly called TRBD1 or TRBD2 (5 bases each). CDR1 is MNHEY and CDR2 is SMNVEV in the germline V gene (reference sequence). There are 13 residues in the CDR3. Trimming shortened V by 5 bases and J by 8 bases, and 15 bases separated the two germline ends. CDR3 protein: CASSPGTPRTQYF. The DNA for the CDR3 is TGTGCCAGCAGTCCCGGGACGCCCCGAACCCAGTACTTC.

The rearrangement links TRBV19 to TRBJ2-1; TRBD2 aligns across 7 bases. The CDR3 loop spans 16 amino acids. Germline V gene sequence: CDR1 LNHDA, CDR2 SQIVND (reference sequence). Trimming cost V 5 bases and J 0 bases; bases outside gene matches: 7. In DNA, the CDR3 is TGTGCCAGTAGTCCCCGCCTAGCGGACTCCTACAATGAGCAGTTCTTC. Protein product: CASSPRLADSYNEQFF.

The chain employs TRBV11-3 and TRBJ1-1; D is ambiguous. With 5 bases removed from V and 2 bases from J, the gap between germline ends came to 18 bases. Germline V gives CDR1 SGHNT, CDR2 YENEEA. CDR3 length: 16 amino acids. CDR3 coding DNA: TGTGCCAGCAGCCTTCTCGGGGAAGGAAGTAACACTGAAGCTTTCTTT. Encoded protein: CASSLLGEGSNTEAFF.

The CDR3, as DNA: TGTGCCAGCAGTTACTTCGGGGCGGGGCCGAGCTCCTACGAGCAGTACTTC. It codes for CASSYFGAGPSSYEQYF. V is TRBV6-5 and J is TRBJ2-7, with D maybe TRBD2 (6 bases). Germline values: CDR1 MNHEY, CDR2 SVGAGI. V was pared by 1 base and J by 0 bases, with 16 bases between. This CDR3 has 17 amino acids.

This clonotype has just a few counts. The chain links TRBV6-2 or TRBV6-3 to TRBJ1-2, with no clear D. Germline V lookup: CDR1 MNHEY, CDR2 SVGEGT. The CDR3 covers 15 residues. Trimming left V 3 bases short and J 1 base short, with 12 bases between. The CDR3 region is CASSYSGRNNYGYTF. CDR3 DNA sequence: TGTGCCAGCAGTTATTCCGGCCGAAATAACTATGGCTACACCTTC.

The chain joins TRBV7-4 to TRBJ2-1; a possible D gene is TRBD2 (5 bases). The germline V gene encodes CDR1 SGHVT and CDR2 SQSDAQ. The CDR3 sequence is 14 residues long. V was clipped by 5 bases and J by 7 bases, with 15 bases between them. The chain's CDR3 is CASSVRWETNEQFF. The DNA for the CDR3 is TGTGCCAGCAGCGTTCGGTGGGAGACGAATGAGCAGTTCTTC.

This clonotype was seen a few times. The V call is TRBV20-1, the J call TRBJ2-2; 8 bases fit TRBD1. CDR1 is DFQATT and CDR2 is SNEGSKA in the germline V gene (reference sequence). With 0 bases clipped from V and 6 bases from J, the junction kept 6 bases outside the gene matches. CDR3 length: 15 residues. CDR3 loop: CSAREFQGAAGELFF. The CDR3, as DNA: TGCAGTGCTAGAGAATTCCAGGGGGCGGCCGGGGAGCTGTTTTTT.

The chain joins TRBV2 to TRBJ2-3; TRBD2 agrees at 12 bases. Trimming at V came to 5 bases and at J to 6 bases, leaving 3 bases not matched to a gene. The CDR3 is made up of 14 amino acids. Germline values: CDR1 SNHLY, CDR2 FYNNEI. CDR3 protein: CASSLAGGPDTQYF. In DNA form, the CDR3 reads TGTGCCAGCAGTCTAGCGGGAGGGCCGGATACGCAGTATTTT.

This clonotype was picked up a small number of times. V usage is TRBV24-1 and J usage is TRBJ2-1; D unclear. The length of the CDR3 is 14 residues. V lost 0 bases and J lost 7, with 9 bases in between. Per the germline V gene, CDR1 is KGHDR and CDR2 is SFDVKD. DNA of the CDR3: TGTGCCACCAGTGATTTGGGTGGCCTAAATGAGCAGTTCTTC. Protein: CATSDLGGLNEQFF.

V and J are TRBV7-9 and TRBJ1-5; TRBD1 agrees at 8 bases. The germline gives CDR1 SEHNR, CDR2 FQNEAQ (reference sequence). The CDR3 covers 16 residues. V gave up 1 base and J gave up 7 bases; unmatched junction bases: 9. CDR3 sequence (DNA): TGTGCCAGCAGCTTAGGGTCAGGGGGCGAGGGCCAGCCCCAGCATTTT. This sequence encodes CASSLGSGGEGQPQHF.

CDR3: CASSRTGEETQYF. CDR3 nucleotide sequence: TGCGCCAGCAGTCGGACAGGGGAAGAGACCCAGTACTTC. The V and J genes are TRBV5-1 and TRBJ2-5; 9 bases match TRBD1. J lost 3 bases, V lost 5 bases, and 2 bases had no gene match. This CDR3 is built from 13 residues. Germline CDR1 SGHRS, CDR2 YFSETQ.

This clonotype was detected a few times. This rearrangement joins TRBV19 to TRBJ2-5, with TRBD2 identical over 8 bases. The CDR3 is 13 amino acids. Trimming took 6 bases from V and 4 from J; bases not matched to a gene: 4. Germline CDR1 reads LNHDA; CDR2 reads SQIVND (reference sequence). CDR3 sequence: CASRPGGSETQYF. The CDR3 DNA reads as TGTGCCAGTAGGCCGGGAGGGTCAGAGACCCAGTACTTC.

This clonotype was seen a few times. The chain uses TRBV4-1 and TRBJ1-2; D call uncertain. The ends were cut back, 1 base at V and 5 bases at J, with 5 bases in the middle. This CDR3 is built from 12 residues. Germline V lookup: CDR1 MGHRA, CDR2 YSYEKL. CDR3 nucleotides: TGCGCCAGCAGCCAAGGGATTTATGGCTACACCTTC. This sequence encodes CASSQGIYGYTF.

This clonotype occurred a few times. This sequence joins TRBV20-1 and TRBJ1-1, with D possibly being TRBD1 (5 bases). This CDR3 is built from 12 residues. Between the trimmed V and J ends, which lost 1 base and 6 bases, there was a span of 9 bases. Germline-derived CDR1 and CDR2 are DFQATT and SNEGSKA (reference sequence). The CDR3 loop is CSARGQLPEAFF. CDR3 coding DNA: TGCAGTGCTAGAGGACAGTTACCTGAAGCTTTCTTT.

The rearrangement uses TRBV7-2 and TRBJ2-5, with 7 bases that match TRBD1. Unmatched junction bases numbered 13, after V lost 5 bases and J lost 4 bases. Germline V gene sequence: CDR1 SGHTA, CDR2 FQGNSA. CDR3 size: 16 residues. CDR3 coding DNA: TGTGCCAGCAGCCCGACAGGGAATGAAGATCGAGAGACCCAGTACTTC. Protein product: CASSPTGNEDRETQYF.

In its sample, this clonotype is medium-sized. The chain has TRBV30 and TRBJ1-1; 8 positions match TRBD1. The CDR3 sequence is 15 residues long. CDR1 and CDR2 from the germline V gene are GTSNPN and SVGIG (reference sequence). The V segment lost 1 base and the J segment 5 bases; nucleotides outside the gene matches: 9. CDR3 nucleotide sequence: TGTGCCTGGAGTGCTTCTCGGGACAGGAGGACTGAAGCTTTCTTT. Translation: CAWSASRDRRTEAFF.

This clonotype has only a few counts. V usage is TRBV6-2 or TRBV6-3 and J usage is TRBJ2-7; 14 bases are shared with TRBD2. The ends lost 5 bases at V and 0 bases at J; junction bases unmatched: 9. The CDR3 covers 18 residues. The V gene's germline CDR1 is MNHEY and CDR2 SVGEGT. CDR3 protein: CASSTPRGTSGSSYEQYF. CDR3 bases: TGTGCCAGCAGTACCCCCCGGGGGACTAGCGGGAGCTCCTACGAGCAGTACTTC.

Remarks on this clonotype: This likely comes from a read error, as the CDR3 has no conserved phenylalanine or tryptophan at its end. The V call is TRBV20-1, the J call TRBJ1-2, with unresolved D. The CDR3 has 15 amino acids. Germline lookup yields CDR1 DFQATT and CDR2 SNEGSKA (reference sequence). Trimming took off 3 bases at V and 2 bases at J, with 16 bases between the two ends. The CDR3 here is CSARTGVLGNYGYTI. CDR3 nucleotide sequence: TGCAGTGCTAGGACCGGGGTGCTAGGAAACTATGGCTACACCATC.

This clonotype was counted a few times. This chain uses TRBV6-2 or TRBV6-3 with TRBJ1-1; D ambiguous. V was trimmed by 7 bases and J by 5 bases, leaving 11 bases between them. Looked up from germline, CDR1 is MNHEY and CDR2 is SVGEGT. The CDR3 has 12 amino acids. In DNA form, the CDR3 reads TGTGCCAGCACCGGTAGCCTTACTGAAGCTTTCTTT. It encodes CASTGSLTEAFF.

The CDR3 spells CASRDRSSGANVLTF. In nucleotides, the CDR3 is TGTGCCAGCCGGGACAGGAGTTCTGGGGCCAACGTCCTGACTTTC. The V and J genes are TRBV6-1 and TRBJ2-6; TRBD1 matches at 8 bases. The V gene end was trimmed by 8 bases and the J gene end by 1 base; junction bases not matched to a gene: 4. This CDR3 has 15 residues. The germline V gene has CDR1 MNHNS and CDR2 SASEGT.

This rearrangement joins TRBV7-3 to TRBJ2-5, with TRBD1 identical over 10 bases. This CDR3 spans 14 amino acids. The ends lost 5 bases at V and 2 bases at J; junction bases unmatched: 2. Germline-derived CDR1 and CDR2 are SGHTA and FQGTGA. The CDR3 nucleotides are TGTGCCAGCAGCCGGACAGGGGGGCAAGAGACCCAGTACTTC. It translates to CASSRTGGQETQYF.

In this sample, this clonotype turned up a few times. The chain employs TRBV7-9 and TRBJ1-1, with a tentative D call TRBD1 (5 bases). This CDR3 spans 14 amino acids. Germline V gives CDR1 SEHNR, CDR2 FQNEAQ (reference sequence). The ends were cut back, 7 bases at V and 4 bases at J, with 16 bases in the middle. CDR3 coding DNA: TGTGCCAGCACCCCATCTGGGGGGTCCACTGAAGCTTTCTTT. Amino acid sequence: CASTPSGGSTEAFF.

V gene TRBV20-1 combines with J gene TRBJ1-4; D perhaps matches TRBD1 (5 bases). The length of the CDR3 is 16 residues. Germline V gene lookup returns CDR1 DFQATT and CDR2 SNEGSKA (reference sequence). Deletions cut 0 bases from V and 3 bases from J, with 14 bases between. CDR3 in DNA: TGCAGTGCTAGAGATTATTACGGCAGGGCTAATGAAAAACTGTTTTTT. Translation gives CSARDYYGRANEKLFF.

This clonotype was counted a single time. The chain employs TRBV7-9 and TRBJ2-3; 11 nucleotides line up with TRBD2. Germline assignment: CDR1 SEHNR and CDR2 FQNEAQ (reference sequence). The CDR3 loop spans 15 amino acids. Trimming cost V 5 bases and J 5 bases; bases outside gene matches: 6. The CDR3 is CASSPTSGGGDTQYF. The CDR3 coding sequence is TGTGCCAGCAGCCCCACTAGCGGGGGAGGAGATACGCAGTATTTT.

The rearrangement uses TRBV27 and TRBJ2-5, with unresolved D. In germline, CDR1 is MNHEY, CDR2 SMNVEV (reference sequence). Trimming removed 2 bases at V and 4 bases at J, with 11 bases between. The CDR3 runs 14 residues. The DNA for the CDR3 is TGTGCCAGCAGTTTAGGAAAGGGTACAGAGACCCAGTACTTC. Amino acid sequence: CASSLGKGTETQYF.

CDR3 sequence (DNA): TGCAGTGCTAGAGCACTAGCGGGAGTCTACGAGCAGTACTTC. Protein product: CSARALAGVYEQYF. The chain links TRBV20-1 to TRBJ2-7; 11 bases line up with TRBD2. The germline CDR1 and CDR2 sequences are DFQATT and SNEGSKA (reference sequence). V gave up 1 base and J gave up 3 bases; unmatched junction bases: 2. This CDR3 spans 14 amino acids.

This chain connects TRBV7-7 to TRBJ2-1, with TRBD2 identical over 15 bases. This CDR3 is built from 15 residues. V shed 5 bases, J shed 6 bases, and the junction held 2 bases outside the gene matches. Germline loops: CDR1 SSHAT, CDR2 FNYEAQ (reference sequence). CDR3 loop: CASSRGLAGGNEQFF. The CDR3 nucleotides read TGTGCCAGCAGCCGGGGACTAGCGGGGGGCAATGAGCAGTTCTTC.

The CDR3 coding sequence is TGTGCCAGCAGCGGCGACAGGATTCGGTACGAGCAGTACTTC. This codes for CASSGDRIRYEQYF. The chain has TRBV5-6 and TRBJ2-7, with D perhaps TRBD1 (6 bases). Germline values: CDR1 SGHDT, CDR2 YYEEEE. V lost 4 bases to trimming and J lost 4 bases, with 15 bases between them. The CDR3 consists of 14 residues.

As DNA, the CDR3 is TGTGCCAGCAGTTACGGCGGGGGAAGCACAGATACGCAGTATTTT. This codes for CASSYGGGSTDTQYF. The chain links TRBV6-5 to TRBJ2-3, with 7 bases identical to TRBD2. Trimming at V came to 2 bases and at J to 0 bases, leaving 2 bases not matched to a gene. CDR3 length: 15 amino acids. Germline CDR1 reads MNHEY; CDR2 reads SVGAGI.

The sample holds one count of this clonotype. The V and J genes are TRBV19 and TRBJ1-1; D not resolved. The CDR3 loop spans 14 amino acids. V was pared by 7 bases and J by 0 bases, with 12 bases between. Per the germline V gene, CDR1 is LNHDA and CDR2 is SQIVND (reference sequence). The CDR3 reads CASTPPQMNTEAFF. In DNA form, the CDR3 reads TGTGCCAGTACCCCCCCCCAGATGAACACTGAAGCTTTCTTT.

This clonotype was seen a handful of times. CDR3: CASLQDRANTEAFF. CDR3 DNA: TGTGCCAGCTTACAGGATAGGGCCAACACTGAAGCTTTCTTT. The rearrangement links TRBV7-9 to TRBJ1-1; a weak D match, TRBD1 (5 bases). Trimming took off 8 bases at V and 2 bases at J, with 15 bases between the two ends. CDR1 and CDR2 from the germline V gene are SEHNR and FQNEAQ (reference sequence). There are 14 residues in the CDR3.